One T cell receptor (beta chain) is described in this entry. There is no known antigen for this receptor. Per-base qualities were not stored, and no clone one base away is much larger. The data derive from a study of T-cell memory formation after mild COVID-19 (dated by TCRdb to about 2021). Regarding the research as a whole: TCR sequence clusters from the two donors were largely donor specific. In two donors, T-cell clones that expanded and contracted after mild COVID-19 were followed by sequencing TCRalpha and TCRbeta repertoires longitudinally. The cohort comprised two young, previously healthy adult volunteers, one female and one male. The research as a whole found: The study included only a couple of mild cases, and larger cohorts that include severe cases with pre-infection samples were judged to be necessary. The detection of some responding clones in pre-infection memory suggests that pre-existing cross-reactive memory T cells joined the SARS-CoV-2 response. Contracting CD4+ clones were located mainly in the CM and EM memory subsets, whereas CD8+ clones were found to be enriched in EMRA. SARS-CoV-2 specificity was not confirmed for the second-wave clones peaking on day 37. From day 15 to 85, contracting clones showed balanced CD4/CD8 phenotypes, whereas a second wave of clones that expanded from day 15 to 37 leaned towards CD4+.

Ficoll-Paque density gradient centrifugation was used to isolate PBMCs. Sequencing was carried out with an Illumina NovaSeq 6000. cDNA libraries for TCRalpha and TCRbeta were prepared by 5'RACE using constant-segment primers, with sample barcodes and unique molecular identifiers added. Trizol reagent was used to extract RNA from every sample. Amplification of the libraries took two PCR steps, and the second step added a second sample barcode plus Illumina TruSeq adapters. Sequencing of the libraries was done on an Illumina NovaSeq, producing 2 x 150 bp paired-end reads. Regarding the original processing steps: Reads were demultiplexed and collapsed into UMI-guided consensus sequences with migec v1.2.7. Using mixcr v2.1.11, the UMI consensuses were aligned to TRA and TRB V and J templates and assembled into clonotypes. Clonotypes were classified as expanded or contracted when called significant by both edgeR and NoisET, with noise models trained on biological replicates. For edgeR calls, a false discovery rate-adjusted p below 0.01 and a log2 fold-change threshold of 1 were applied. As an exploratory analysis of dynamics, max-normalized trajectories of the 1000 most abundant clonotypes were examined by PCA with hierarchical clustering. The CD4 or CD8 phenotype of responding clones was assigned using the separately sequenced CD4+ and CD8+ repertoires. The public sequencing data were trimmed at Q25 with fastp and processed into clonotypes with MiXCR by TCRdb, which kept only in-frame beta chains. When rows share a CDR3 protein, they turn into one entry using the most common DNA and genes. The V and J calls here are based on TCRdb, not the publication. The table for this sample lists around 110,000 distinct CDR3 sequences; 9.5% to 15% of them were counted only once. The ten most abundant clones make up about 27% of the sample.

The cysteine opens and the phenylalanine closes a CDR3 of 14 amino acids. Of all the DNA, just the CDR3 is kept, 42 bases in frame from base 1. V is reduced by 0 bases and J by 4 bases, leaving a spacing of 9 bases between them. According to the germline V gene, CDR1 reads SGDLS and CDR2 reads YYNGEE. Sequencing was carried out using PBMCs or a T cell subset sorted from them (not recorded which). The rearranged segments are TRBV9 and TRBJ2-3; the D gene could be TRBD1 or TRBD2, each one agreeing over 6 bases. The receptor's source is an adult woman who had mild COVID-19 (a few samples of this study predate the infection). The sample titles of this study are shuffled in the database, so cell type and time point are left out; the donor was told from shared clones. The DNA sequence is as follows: TGTGCCAGCAGCGTAGCGGGGGCCCCAGATACGCAGTATTTT. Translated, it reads CASSVAGAPDTQYF.